This T cell receptor beta chain was retrieved from a study of blood T cell repertoires in COVID-19. V was shortened by 5 bases and J by 4 bases, with 14 bases between the two germline ends. This CDR3 has 14 amino acids. Germline-derived CDR1 and CDR2 are MDHEN and SYDVKM. Measured with immunoSEQ multiplex PCR; TCRdb has only the in-frame clones, and not every one. The table has 150,000 to 200,000 clones, more than 75% seen once; the top ten hold about 17%. Participant reports of clinical history set cohort assignment. This clone was picked up many times. The clonotype was recovered from a woman between 45 and 65 years old with acute COVID-19. The chain links TRBV28 to TRBJ1-2, with D tentatively TRBD1 (5 bases). Input material: PBMCs or T cells enriched from blood (not recorded which). CDR3 in amino acids: CASSPPDRLYGYTF. In nucleotides, the CDR3 is TGTGCCAGCAGTCCCCCCGACAGACTCTATGGCTACACCTTC.